These 2 T cell receptor beta chains were all obtained from the same sample, sequenced in a study of blood T cell repertoires in COVID-19. Some clones are missing from TCRdb's copy, which holds only in-frame ones; the method was immunoSEQ multiplex PCR. In the table there are about 230,000 clones, roughly 83% of which are singletons. Material for sequencing was peripheral blood. Receptors were obtained from a woman aged 50 to 60 with acute or convalescent COVID-19.

This sequence joins TRBV28 and TRBJ2-1; no reliable D call. V lost 4 bases and J 0 bases, leaving 7 bases between the germline ends. From germline, CDR1 is MDHEN and CDR2 SYDVKM. The CDR3 length is 14 residues. This chain's CDR3 is CASSYLSSYNEQFF. DNA for the CDR3: TGTGCCAGCAGTTATCTGAGCTCCTACAATGAGCAGTTCTTC.

V is TRBV5-6 and J is TRBJ1-2, with D maybe TRBD1 (5 bases). This CDR3 region has 14 residues. In germline, CDR1 is SGHDT, CDR2 YYEEEE. V was cut by 1 base and J by 5 bases, with 12 bases left in between. The CDR3 sequence: CASSLLRQNYGYTF. In DNA form, the CDR3 reads TGTGCCAGCAGCTTGTTGCGACAGAATTATGGCTACACCTTC.